Listed below are T cell receptor beta chains from one sample, sequenced in a study of CD8+ T cells in alopecia areata. The assay was immunoSEQ multiplex PCR, and TCRdb's table has in-frame clones only and misses some. There are roughly 150,000 clones in the sample; under 60% occur only once, and roughly 6.5% lies in the top ten. The sequencing used CD4+ T cells sorted from blood, collected at week 0. All receptors come from a human donor with alopecia areata. Each CDR3 is given with its conserved first and last residue. Each record gives: J gene, V gene, CDR3 protein.

j_gene: TRBJ2-7
v_gene: TRBV13
CDR3aa: CASSRGSYEQYF

j_gene: TRBJ1-2
v_gene: TRBV19
CDR3aa: CASRRERGYGYTF

j_gene: TRBJ2-5
v_gene: TRBV6-5
CDR3aa: CASKPRLAQETQYF

j_gene: TRBJ1-4
v_gene: TRBV7-9
CDR3aa: CASSLDLRAEKLFF

j_gene: TRBJ1-6
v_gene: TRBV11-2
CDR3aa: CASSSQPRSLSPLHF

j_gene: TRBJ2-7
v_gene: TRBV2
CDR3aa: CASQAGGNYEQYF

j_gene: TRBJ1-5
v_gene: TRBV7-9
CDR3aa: CAVQGLSNQPQHF

j_gene: TRBJ2-7
v_gene: TRBV11-2
CDR3aa: CASSLSSWEQYF

j_gene: TRBJ2-5
v_gene: TRBV7-2
CDR3aa: CASSSRTQETQYF

j_gene: TRBJ2-7
v_gene: TRBV7-2
CDR3aa: CASSLVVRREQYF

j_gene: TRBJ2-7
v_gene: TRBV29-1
CDR3aa: CSVWTGFYYEQYF

j_gene: TRBJ2-2
v_gene: TRBV13
CDR3aa: CASSPTGGNTGELFF

j_gene: TRBJ1-1
v_gene: TRBV2
CDR3aa: CASSLKLEVTEAFF

j_gene: TRBJ1-1
v_gene: TRBV29-1
CDR3aa: CSVVGVMNTEAFF

j_gene: TRBJ1-1
v_gene: TRBV6-6
CDR3aa: CASRLQGRTEAFF

j_gene: TRBJ1-1
v_gene: TRBV5-1
CDR3aa: CASSLAAGNTEAFF

j_gene: TRBJ1-2
v_gene: TRBV9
CDR3aa: CASSAPPLNYGYTF

j_gene: TRBJ1-2
v_gene: TRBV10-3
CDR3aa: CAISESQGEGYTF

j_gene: TRBJ1-4
v_gene: TRBV29-1
CDR3aa: CSAGSPQGVNEKLFF

j_gene: TRBJ2-7
v_gene: TRBV7-9
CDR3aa: CASSISTGAYEQYF

j_gene: TRBJ2-3
v_gene: TRBV6-4
CDR3aa: CASSASGASTDTQYF

j_gene: TRBJ2-7
v_gene: TRBV5-1
CDR3aa: CASSLSGDMPYEQYF

j_gene: TRBJ2-7
v_gene: TRBV7-9
CDR3aa: CASSLRDRYYEQYF

j_gene: TRBJ1-1
v_gene: TRBV30
CDR3aa: CAWSANAWGEAFF

j_gene: TRBJ1-2
v_gene: TRBV2
CDR3aa: CASSTSQGHGYGYTF

j_gene: TRBJ2-4
v_gene: TRBV20-1
CDR3aa: CSALQGNIQYF

j_gene: TRBJ1-5
v_gene: TRBV7-9
CDR3aa: CASSLGQGGQPQHF

j_gene: TRBJ2-5
v_gene: TRBV7-2
CDR3aa: CASSRAETQYF